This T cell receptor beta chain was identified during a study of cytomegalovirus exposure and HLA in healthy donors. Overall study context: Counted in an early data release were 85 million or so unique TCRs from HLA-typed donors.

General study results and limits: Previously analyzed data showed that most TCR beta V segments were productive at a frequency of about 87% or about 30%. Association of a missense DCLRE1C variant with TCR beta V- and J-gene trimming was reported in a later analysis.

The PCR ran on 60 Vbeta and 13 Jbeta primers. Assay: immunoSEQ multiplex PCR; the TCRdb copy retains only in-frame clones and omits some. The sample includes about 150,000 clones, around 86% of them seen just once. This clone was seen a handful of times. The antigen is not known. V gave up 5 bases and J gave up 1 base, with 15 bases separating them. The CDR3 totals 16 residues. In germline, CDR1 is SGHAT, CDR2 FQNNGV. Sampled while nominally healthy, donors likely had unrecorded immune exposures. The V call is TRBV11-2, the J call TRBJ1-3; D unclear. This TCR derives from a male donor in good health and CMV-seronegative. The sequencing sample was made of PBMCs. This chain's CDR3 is CASSLLARGSGNTIYF. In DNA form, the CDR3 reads TGTGCCAGCAGCCTCCTGGCGAGAGGGTCTGGAAACACCATATATTTT.